The TCR beta chain under discussion was sequenced for a study of OX40 agonist ivuxolimab in advanced cancers. Systemic immunosuppression or a history of autoimmune disease excluded patients. This CDR3 spans 17 amino acids. With V trimmed by 0 bases and J by 1 base, 4 bases remained unmatched. Germline CDR1 and CDR2: LGHNA and YSLEER. Broader study findings: Clonal expansion in partial responders at 0.1-3.0 mg/kg ranked among the lowest.

On this clone itself: The antigen is unknown.

Only in-frame clones appear in the TCRdb table, and some are missing; sequencing was by immunoSEQ multiplex PCR. The sample shows 80,000 to 90,000 clones, around 84% of them seen only once. The TCR sequence derives from an adult with an advanced solid tumor such as melanoma, head and neck, liver or kidney cancer. Sequencing was performed on CD4+ or CD8+ T cells sorted from blood, taken in a trial of the OX40 agonist ivuxolimab. The chain combines TRBV4-3 with TRBJ2-4; 9 nucleotides line up with TRBD2. This CDR3 reads CASSQEGSGGAKNIQYF. The DNA of the CDR3 is TGCGCCAGCAGCCAAGAGGGCAGCGGGGGGGCCAAAAACATTCAGTACTTC.